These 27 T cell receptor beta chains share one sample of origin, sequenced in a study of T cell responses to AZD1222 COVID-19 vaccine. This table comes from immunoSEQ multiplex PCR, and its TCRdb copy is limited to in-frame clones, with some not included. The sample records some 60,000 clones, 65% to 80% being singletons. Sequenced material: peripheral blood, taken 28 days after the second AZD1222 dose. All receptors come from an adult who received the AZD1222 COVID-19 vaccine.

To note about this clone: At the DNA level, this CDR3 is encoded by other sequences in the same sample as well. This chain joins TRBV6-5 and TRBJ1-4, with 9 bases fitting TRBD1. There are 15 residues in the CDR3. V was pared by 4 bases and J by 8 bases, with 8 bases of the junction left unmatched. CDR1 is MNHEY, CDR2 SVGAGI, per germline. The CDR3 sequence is CASSLSRQGDEKLFF. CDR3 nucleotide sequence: TGTGCCAGCAGTTTATCTCGACAGGGGGACGAAAAACTGTTTTTT.

CDR3 sequence: CSVAAGAGQPQHF. The CDR3 DNA sequence: TGCAGCGTTGCAGCGGGGGCTGGTCAGCCCCAGCATTTT. This chain links TRBV29-1 with TRBJ1-5; a possible D gene is TRBD1 (6 bases). Germline lookup yields CDR1 SQVTM and CDR2 ANQGSEA. V was cut by 4 bases and J by 6 bases, with 13 bases left in between. There are 13 residues in the CDR3.

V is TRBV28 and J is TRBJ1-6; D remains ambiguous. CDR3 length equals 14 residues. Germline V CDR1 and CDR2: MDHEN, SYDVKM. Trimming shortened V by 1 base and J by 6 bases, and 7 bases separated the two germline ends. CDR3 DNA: TGTGCCAGCAGTTTATCCGGGGTTAATTCACCCCTCCACTTT. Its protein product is CASSLSGVNSPLHF.

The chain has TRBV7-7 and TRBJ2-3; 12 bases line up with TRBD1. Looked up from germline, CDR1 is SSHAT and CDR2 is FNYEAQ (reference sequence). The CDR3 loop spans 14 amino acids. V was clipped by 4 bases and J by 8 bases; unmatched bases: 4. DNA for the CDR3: TGTGCCAGCAGCTCGGGACAGGGGGCGAGTACGCAGTATTTT. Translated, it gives CASSSGQGASTQYF.

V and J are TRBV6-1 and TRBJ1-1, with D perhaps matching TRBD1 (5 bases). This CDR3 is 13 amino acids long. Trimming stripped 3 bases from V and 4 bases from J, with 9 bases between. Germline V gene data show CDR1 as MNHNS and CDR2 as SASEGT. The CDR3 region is CASSEPGSTEAFF. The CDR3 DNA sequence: TGTGCCAGCAGTGAGCCAGGGAGCACTGAAGCTTTCTTT.

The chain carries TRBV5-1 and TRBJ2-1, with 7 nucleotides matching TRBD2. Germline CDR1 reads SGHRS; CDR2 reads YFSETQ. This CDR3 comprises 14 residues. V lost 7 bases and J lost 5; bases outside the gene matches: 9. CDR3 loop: CASGRLAGNNEQFF. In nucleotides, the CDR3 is TGCGCCAGCGGCCGACTAGCCGGCAACAATGAGCAGTTCTTC.

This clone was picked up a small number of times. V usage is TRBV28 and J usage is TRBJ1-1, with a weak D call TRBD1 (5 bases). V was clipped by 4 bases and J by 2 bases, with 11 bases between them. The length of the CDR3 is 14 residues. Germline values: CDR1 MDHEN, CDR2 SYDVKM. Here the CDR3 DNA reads TGTGCCAGCAGTTGGGGGAGTGTTAACACTGAAGCTTTCTTT. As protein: CASSWGSVNTEAFF.

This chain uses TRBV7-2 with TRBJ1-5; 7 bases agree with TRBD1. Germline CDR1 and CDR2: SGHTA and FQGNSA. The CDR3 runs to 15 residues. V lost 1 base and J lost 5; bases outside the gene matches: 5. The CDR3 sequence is CASSLVPGQYQPQHF. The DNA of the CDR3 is TGTGCCAGCAGCTTAGTCCCGGGACAGTATCAGCCCCAGCATTTT.

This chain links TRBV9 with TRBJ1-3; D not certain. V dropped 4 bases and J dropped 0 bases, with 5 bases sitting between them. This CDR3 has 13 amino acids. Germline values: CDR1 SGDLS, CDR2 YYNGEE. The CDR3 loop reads CASSSHSGNTIYF. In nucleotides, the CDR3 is TGTGCCAGCAGCTCCCACTCTGGAAACACCATATATTTT.

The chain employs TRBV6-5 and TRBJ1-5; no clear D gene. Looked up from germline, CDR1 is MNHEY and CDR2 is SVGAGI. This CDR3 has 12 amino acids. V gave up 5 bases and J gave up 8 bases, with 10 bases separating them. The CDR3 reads CASSPPSEPQHF. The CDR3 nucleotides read TGTGCCAGCAGTCCCCCGTCAGAGCCCCAGCATTTT.

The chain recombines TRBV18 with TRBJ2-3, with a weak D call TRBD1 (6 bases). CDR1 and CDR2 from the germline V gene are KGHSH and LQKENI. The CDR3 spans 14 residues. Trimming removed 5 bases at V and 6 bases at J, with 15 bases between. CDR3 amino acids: CASSFQQGVDTQYF. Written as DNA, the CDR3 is TGTGCCAGCTCATTTCAACAGGGAGTGGATACGCAGTATTTT. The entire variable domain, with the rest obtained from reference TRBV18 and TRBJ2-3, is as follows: NAGVMQNPRHLVRRRGQEARLRCSPMKGHSHVYWYRQLPEEGLKFMVYLQKENIIDESGMPKERFSAEFPKEGPSILRIQQVVRGDSAAYFCASSFQQGVDTQYFGPGTRLTVL.

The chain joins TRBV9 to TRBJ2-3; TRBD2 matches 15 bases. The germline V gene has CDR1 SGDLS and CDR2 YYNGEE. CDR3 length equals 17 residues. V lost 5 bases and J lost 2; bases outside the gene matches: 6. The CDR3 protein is CASSRGLAGGVTDTQYF. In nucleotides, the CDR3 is TGTGCCAGCAGTCGCGGACTAGCGGGGGGGGTCACAGATACGCAGTATTTT.

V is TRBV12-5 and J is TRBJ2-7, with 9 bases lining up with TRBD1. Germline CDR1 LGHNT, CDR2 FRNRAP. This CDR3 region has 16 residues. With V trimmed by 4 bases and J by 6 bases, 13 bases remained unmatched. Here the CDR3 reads CASGYQTGGMSGEQYF. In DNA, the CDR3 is TGTGCTAGTGGTTACCAGACAGGGGGTATGTCGGGCGAGCAGTACTTC.

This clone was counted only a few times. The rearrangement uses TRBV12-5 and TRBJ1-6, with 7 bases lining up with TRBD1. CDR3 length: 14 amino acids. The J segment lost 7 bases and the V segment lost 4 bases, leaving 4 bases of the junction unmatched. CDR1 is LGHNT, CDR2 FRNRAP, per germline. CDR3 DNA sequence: TGTGCTAGTGGTTCCACAGGGGAAAATTCACCCCTCCACTTT. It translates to CASGSTGENSPLHF.

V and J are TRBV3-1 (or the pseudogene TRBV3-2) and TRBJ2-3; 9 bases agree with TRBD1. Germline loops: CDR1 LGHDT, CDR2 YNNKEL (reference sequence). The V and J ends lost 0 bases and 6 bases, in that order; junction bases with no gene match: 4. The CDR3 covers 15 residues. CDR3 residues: CASSQEGQGMDTQYF. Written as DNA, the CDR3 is TGTGCCAGCAGCCAAGAAGGACAGGGGATGGATACGCAGTATTTT.

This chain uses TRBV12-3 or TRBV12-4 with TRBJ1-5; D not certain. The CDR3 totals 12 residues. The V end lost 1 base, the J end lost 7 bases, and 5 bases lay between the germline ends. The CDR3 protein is CASSLVAQPQHF. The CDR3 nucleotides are TGTGCCAGCAGTTTAGTGGCCCAGCCCCAGCATTTT.

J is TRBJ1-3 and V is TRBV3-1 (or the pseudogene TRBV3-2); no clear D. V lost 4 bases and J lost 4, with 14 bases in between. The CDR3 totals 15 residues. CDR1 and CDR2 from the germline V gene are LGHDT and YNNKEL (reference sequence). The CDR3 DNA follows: TGTGCCAGCAGCCCCACACTAAACTCAGGAAACACCATATATTTT. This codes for CASSPTLNSGNTIYF.

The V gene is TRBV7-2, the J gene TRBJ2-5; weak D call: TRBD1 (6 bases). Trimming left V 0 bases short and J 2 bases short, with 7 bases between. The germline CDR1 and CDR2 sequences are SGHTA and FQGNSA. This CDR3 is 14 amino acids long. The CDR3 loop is CASSLAGGQETQYF. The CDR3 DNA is TGTGCCAGCAGCTTAGCAGGGGGACAAGAGACCCAGTACTTC.

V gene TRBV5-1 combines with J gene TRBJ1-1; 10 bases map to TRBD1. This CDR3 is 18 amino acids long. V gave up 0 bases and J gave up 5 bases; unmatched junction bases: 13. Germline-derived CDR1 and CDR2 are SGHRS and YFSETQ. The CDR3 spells CASSLVRGTGEERTEAFF. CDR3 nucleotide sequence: TGCGCCAGCAGCTTGGTAAGAGGGACAGGGGAGGAGCGAACTGAAGCTTTCTTT.

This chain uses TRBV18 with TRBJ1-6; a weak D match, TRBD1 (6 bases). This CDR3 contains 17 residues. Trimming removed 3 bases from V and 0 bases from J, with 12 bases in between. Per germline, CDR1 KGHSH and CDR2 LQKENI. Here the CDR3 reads CASSPLRGFSYNSPLHF. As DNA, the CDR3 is TGTGCCAGCTCACCGCTCAGGGGATTCTCCTATAATTCACCCCTCCACTTT.

The CDR3 DNA reads as TGTGCCAGCAGCGGGATAGGGGACACTGAAGCTTTCTTT. Amino acids: CASSGIGDTEAFF. The chain combines TRBV6-5 with TRBJ1-1, with D perhaps matching TRBD1 (5 bases). This CDR3 has 13 residues. Germline loops: CDR1 MNHEY, CDR2 SVGAGI. V lost 6 bases and J lost 3, with 11 bases in between.

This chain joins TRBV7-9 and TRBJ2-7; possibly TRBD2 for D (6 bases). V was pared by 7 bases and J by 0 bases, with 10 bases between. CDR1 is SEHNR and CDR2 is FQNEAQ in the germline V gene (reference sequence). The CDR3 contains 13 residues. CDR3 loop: CASNMGGSYEQYF. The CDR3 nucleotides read TGTGCCAGCAATATGGGAGGCTCCTACGAGCAGTACTTC.

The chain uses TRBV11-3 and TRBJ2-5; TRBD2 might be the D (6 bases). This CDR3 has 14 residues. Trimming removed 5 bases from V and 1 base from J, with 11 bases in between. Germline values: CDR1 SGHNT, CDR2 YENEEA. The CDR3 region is CASSVGGLQETQYF. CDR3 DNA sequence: TGTGCCAGCAGCGTCGGGGGACTCCAAGAGACCCAGTACTTC.

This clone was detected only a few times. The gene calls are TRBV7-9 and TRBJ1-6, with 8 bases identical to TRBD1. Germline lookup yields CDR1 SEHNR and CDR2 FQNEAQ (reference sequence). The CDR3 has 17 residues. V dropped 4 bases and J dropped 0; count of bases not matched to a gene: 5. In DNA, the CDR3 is TGTGCCAGCAGCTCCGGACAGGGAAGCTCCTATAATTCACCCCTCCACTTT. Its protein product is CASSSGQGSSYNSPLHF.

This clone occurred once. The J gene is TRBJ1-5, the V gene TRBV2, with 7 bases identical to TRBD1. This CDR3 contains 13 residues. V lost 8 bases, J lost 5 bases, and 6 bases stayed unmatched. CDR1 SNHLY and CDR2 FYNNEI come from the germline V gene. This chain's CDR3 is CASGITGDQPQHF. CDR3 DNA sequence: TGTGCCAGCGGAATAACAGGGGATCAGCCCCAGCATTTT. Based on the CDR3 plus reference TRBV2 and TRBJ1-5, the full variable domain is EPEVTQTPSHQVTQMGQEVILRCVPISNHLYFYWYRQILGQKVEFLVSFYNNEISEKSEIFDDQFSVERPDGSNFTLKIRSTKLEDSAMYFCASGITGDQPQHFGDGTRLSIL.

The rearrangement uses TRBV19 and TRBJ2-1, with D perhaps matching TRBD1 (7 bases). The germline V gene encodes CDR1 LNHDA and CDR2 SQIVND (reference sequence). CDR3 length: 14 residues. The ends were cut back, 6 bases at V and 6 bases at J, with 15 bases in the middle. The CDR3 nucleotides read TGTGCCAGTAGACTCAGGGGGGATGGCAATGAGCAGTTCTTC. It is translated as CASRLRGDGNEQFF.

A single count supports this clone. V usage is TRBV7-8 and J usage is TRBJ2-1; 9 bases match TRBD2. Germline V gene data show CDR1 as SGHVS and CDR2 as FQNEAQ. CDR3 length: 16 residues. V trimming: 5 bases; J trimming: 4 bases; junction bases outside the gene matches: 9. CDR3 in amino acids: CASSPPSGGFYNEQFF. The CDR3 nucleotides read TGTGCCAGCAGCCCCCCCAGCGGGGGGTTTTACAATGAGCAGTTCTTC.